This TCR beta chain was profiled in a study of cytomegalovirus exposure and HLA in healthy donors (dated by TCRdb to about 2017). Broadly, across the study: An earlier analysis of approximately 550 of the donors reported roughly 270 Gb of sequence data and more than 90 million unique TCR beta sequences from about 179 million T cells. All discovery cohort repertoires had been generated using a single sequencing platform. The aim of the study was to test whether cataloging public T cell receptors could identify signatures of past pathogen exposure. The later analysis used no new phenotypic data to find candidate immune exposures, relying instead on TCR beta sequences and their occurrence across donors. Because of strong linkage in the cohort, five DR-DQ haplotypes were treated as single units for association and clustering. High-throughput TCR immunosequencing, statistical association of individual TCRs with disease status, and machine learning were combined to predict cytomegalovirus infection status. Genome-wide SNP genotypes for about 55% of the roughly 670 donors were used in a later genetic analysis, which treated that subset as a discovery cohort. Among about 390 genotyped donors of the cohort, an average of about 240,000 unique TCR beta nucleotide sequences were sequenced per donor, about a sixth of them non-productive. Alongside the repertoire data, information on donor age, sex, ethnicity and CMV serostatus was compiled. HLA typing included class I and class II loci at four-digit resolution. In an earlier analysis of around 540 of the donors, high-throughput TCR beta sequencing was used to judge whether each TCR beta V gene segment behaved as functional or pseudogenic. A later analysis re-examined previously published TCR beta repertoires from just over 650 donors and added high-resolution HLA genotyping to investigate patterns of TCR occurrence. Of the approximately 370 genotyped donors, less than 90% were placed in the genetic ancestry cluster associated with self-reported Caucasian donors. Besides the first cohort of 500 to 700 subjects, a separate validation cohort made up of roughly 120 different subjects was used. Using immunosequencing, the study profiled T cell repertoires from fewer than 850 subjects and related those repertoires to cytomegalovirus serostatus. An early release covering more than 500 HLA-typed donors comprised about 310 gigabases of sequencing data and tens of millions of unique TCR sequences. Typing coverage differed by locus: A, B, C, DRB1 and DQB1 were typed in about 620-630 donors, DQA1 in around 500, DPA1 in over 600, and DPB1 in around 440. The paper as a whole reports these results and caveats: Specific HLA alleles were associated with over 15,000 TCR beta sequences at a false discovery rate of 0.05 in a later analysis. According to a later analysis, parvovirus B19, influenza, CMV and Epstein-Barr virus appeared linked to several top co-occurrence clusters. In a later analysis, the rate of TCR association differed among HLA loci, with DRB1 alleles having the most associated TCRs and HLA-C alleles having the fewest. In the study, around 160 TCR beta chains were listed as associated with cytomegalovirus. A later analysis found that most CMV-associated TCR beta chains appeared HLA-restricted, with HLA associations seemingly driven largely by CMV exposure. Because counts were too low, roughly 17 rarely observed V segments, including chromosome 9 orphons, were left out of the earlier analysis of 587 of the donors. Across donors, most TCR sequences were observed very rarely, whereas some public TCRs were present in many individuals. In both the original and validation cohorts, the classifier was reported to diagnose cytomegalovirus status with high specificity and sensitivity. In a later analysis, HLA-associated TCR beta chains showed more clonal expansion and lower generation probabilities than non-associated chains that were equally common. According to the authors, the approach could potentially be generalized to other disease states and immunological phenotypes. An association between a missense DCLRE1C variant and V-gene and J-gene trimming of TCR beta chains was found in a later genetic analysis and replicated in an independent cohort. The sequencing pipeline was judged likely to have produced a cluster of highly shared sequence variants as a technical artifact. Correlated functional status among segregating V segments might be attributable to linkage disequilibrium, but an unknown experimental factor could not be ruled out. According to a later genetic analysis, donors in an Asian-associated ancestry cluster had fewer N-insertions in productive TCRs than the approximately 630-donor mean. Only TCR beta chains were sequenced in this cohort, and the absence of alpha or paired-chain data limited detectable features. Sequencing depth was assumed to be roughly uniform across donors in the presence/absence analyses, though that assumption may not hold. In an earlier analysis of approximately 590 of the donors, most TCR beta V segments were observed in productive rearrangements about 87% or about 30% of the time, broadly matching IMGT annotations. A few of the identified cytomegalovirus-associated TCR beta chains were confirmed in vitro to be specific for cytomegalovirus antigens. A further reported finding was that TCR beta sequences accurately predicted the HLA-A and HLA-B alleles for most subjects in the first cohort. CMV serostatus was the only immune exposure information available for the cohort. Because some donors lacked HLA typing at each locus, the association tests relied only on the typed subset. Assigning TCR associations to individual alleles was difficult when HLA alleles, especially DR and DQ, strongly co-occurred.

A note on this clone: Its antigen is currently not known. There are no base qualities to consult, and no much larger clone falls within one base.

Receptor libraries were prepared by the immunoSEQ multiplex PCR assay. A mixture of 60 forward primers for TCR Vbeta segments and 13 reverse primers for TCR Jbeta segments was used in the multiplex PCR. The CDR3 region of rearranged TCR beta genes was amplified from genomic DNA with a multiplex PCR assay. The Illumina HiSeq System was used to sequence the amplified TCR beta libraries as 87-base-pair reads. On the study's bioinformatics: A later analysis counted approximately 76 million unique TCR beta chains across the 500 to 850 repertoires, and around 12 million of these chains were shared by at least two donors. To remove PCR and sequencing errors, raw reads were error-corrected and collapsed into unique sequences using a nearest-neighbor algorithm that merged closely related sequences. Alignment of CDR3 sequences to IMGT reference sequences was used to assign V, D and J gene segments. For a sequence to be retained, a match of at least six nucleotides to both a V gene segment and a J gene segment was required. A rearrangement was called productive if the CDR3 had no stop codons and remained in frame with V and J, and every other rearrangement was called non-productive. CDR3 was defined by IMGT convention, running from the second conserved V-encoded cysteine to the conserved J-encoded phenylalanine. Sequences without an unambiguous match to a single V gene segment were excluded from the earlier analysis of 500 to 700 of the donors. An earlier analysis of over 450 of the donors classified V segments as functional when productive rearrangements were above 56.7% and as segregating when the standard deviation between donors was above 5%. A statistical classification framework was built to diagnose cytomegalovirus status from the catalog of TCR beta chain sequences. A later analysis assigned V and J genes by comparing TCR nucleotide sequences with IMGT/GENE-DB human TR gene sequences. In a later analysis, CDR3 sequences and most-parsimonious VDJ recombination scenarios were assigned using the TCRdist pipeline. In a later analysis, each TCR beta chain was defined by its CDR3 amino acid sequence together with its V-gene family, and reads without a unique V-gene family were excluded. To address suspected cross-contamination and a sequencing artifact, a later analysis removed approximately 590 highly shared, low-generation-probability nucleotide sequences. A later analysis calculated a clonal expansion index for each public chain from normalized within-repertoire ranks of inferred template counts. In a later analysis, generation probabilities were computed using a VDJ recombination model fitted to out-of-frame rearrangements, and the results were checked against IGoR. In a later analysis, hypergeometric tests were used to score TCR-TCR, TCR-HLA and TCR-CMV co-occurrence, with a repertoire-size bias correction applied to TCR pairs. To estimate false discovery rates, a later analysis permuted the HLA or CMV assignments 20 times. In a later analysis, co-occurring TCRs were grouped using DBSCAN, and TCRdist sequence similarity was added for clustering within HLA-allele-positive subsets. Repertoires with fewer than 30,000 or more than 120,000 public chains were left out of co-occurrence clustering, as were four to six repertoires with anomalous nucleotide sharing. TCRdb retrieved this table from immuneACCESS and kept in-frame rearrangements only. Not all clones are present; in checked studies, unresolved V genes account for under half, and no reason is known for the remainder. From that table come the V and J calls and clone size; the DNA was used to work out D and trimming. Within this sample are about 130,000 clones, with about 80% of them counted one time only. 3% to 3.5% of the sample comes from the top ten.

In total, 630 or so healthy bone marrow donors made up the cohort. Cohort members were all nominally healthy when sampled, although unrecorded immune exposures were likely present. The donor tested CMV seronegative and was one of the 352 seronegative cohort members. A peripheral blood sample was collected from each donor, and TCR beta sequencing was performed on peripheral blood mononuclear cells. Genomic DNA was extracted from the blood cell samples with the Qiagen DNeasy Blood Extraction Kit. The source is a male donor in good health and CMV-seronegative. Sequencing was done on a sample of PBMCs.

The bases read TGTGCCAGCGCGAGCTCCTACGAGCAGTACTTC. Its coded protein is CASASSYEQYF. The V gene is TRBV6-5 and the J gene is TRBJ2-7; the D gene identity is not certain. The germline V gene gives CDR1 as MNHEY and CDR2 as SVGAGI. V gives up 8 bases and J gives up 0 bases, and the segment between their germline ends measures 5 bases. Inclusive of the bounding cysteine and phenylalanine, the CDR3 is 11 residues long. Solely the CDR3 DNA is kept, with 33 bases framed from the first base.